The sequence of this T cell receptor beta chain was determined in a study of kidney transplant recipient with SARS-CoV-2 infection. TCRdb analysed the reads with MiXCR anew, one entry per CDR3 protein. The sample shows under 300,000 distinct CDR3 sequences, 25% to 35% of them seen only once. This clonotype came up many times. Sequences were derived from a blood sample, sampled at baseline and on roughly day 120 from a kidney transplant recipient. The receptor was isolated from a male patient aged 30 to 39 who had COVID-19 and was a kidney transplant recipient. Some T cells here may be from the graft donor.

The CDR3 loop is CASSWDTQETQYF. Here the CDR3 DNA reads TGCGCCAGCAGCTGGGACACCCAAGAGACCCAGTACTTC. The chain combines TRBV5-1 with TRBJ2-5; D perhaps matches TRBD1 (6 bases). Trimming cost V 3 bases and J 1 base, with 7 bases left between them. The length of the CDR3 is 13 residues. CDR1 SGHRS and CDR2 YFSETQ come from the germline V gene.